The rows below give T cell receptor beta chains drawn from one sample of a study of blood T cell repertoires in COVID-19. TCRdb's copy holds only in-frame clones and misses some; the assay was immunoSEQ multiplex PCR. Of fewer than 450,000 clones in the sample, 88% were seen once. Sequencing was done on a sample of PBMCs or T cells enriched from blood (not recorded which). These receptors all come from a woman aged 40 to 50 with acute COVID-19. Both conserved end residues are part of each CDR3. The D gene is left open where the match is weak. Not every row has a clone size; where given, it reads once, few, many or a size class.

j_call	clone_size	d_call	v_call	cdr3_aa	cdr3_nt
TRBJ2-7	NA	TRBD2	TRBV6-5	CASVAGTSGYEQYF	TGTGCCAGTGTAGCCGGGACTAGCGGCTACGAGCAGTACTTC
TRBJ1-5	NA	TRBD1	TRBV18	CASSPLTGGDQPQHF	TGTGCCAGCTCACCACTGACAGGGGGCGATCAGCCCCAGCATTTT
TRBJ1-1	NA	NA	TRBV6-5	CASNHGMNTEAFF	TGTGCCAGCAACCACGGGATGAACACTGAAGCTTTCTTT
TRBJ2-2	NA	NA	TRBV7-2	CASSLGALSNTGELFF	TGTGCCAGCAGCTTAGGAGCACTATCGAACACCGGGGAGCTGTTTTTT
TRBJ1-1	NA	NA	TRBV7-9	CASSPGGATEAFF	TGTGCCAGCAGCCCTGGGGGGGCCACTGAAGCTTTCTTT
TRBJ2-7	once	TRBD1	TRBV2	CASSPGTEVEQYF	TGTGCCAGCAGCCCCGGGACAGAGGTCGAGCAGTACTTC
TRBJ2-3	NA	TRBD2	TRBV24-1	CATSDRLAGGDTQYF	TGTGCCACCAGTGATCGCCTAGCGGGAGGAGATACGCAGTATTTT
TRBJ1-2	NA	NA	TRBV5-6	CASSLGAQNYGYTF	TGTGCCAGCAGCTTGGGTGCCCAGAACTATGGCTACACCTTC
TRBJ1-2	many	TRBD1	TRBV6-4	CASSAERTGGHGYTF	TGTGCCAGCAGTGCCGAAAGGACAGGGGGCCATGGCTACACCTTC
TRBJ2-2	NA	NA	TRBV27	CASSSTRTVNTGELFF	TGTGCCAGCAGTTCCACCCGGACAGTGAACACCGGGGAGCTGTTTTTT
TRBJ2-3	few	TRBD1	TRBV11-3	CASSRQGPTDTQYF	TGTGCCAGCAGCCGACAGGGGCCCACAGATACGCAGTATTTT
TRBJ1-1	NA	NA	TRBV6-4	CASSPKGLGGPGTEAFF	TGTGCCAGCAGCCCAAAGGGGCTTGGAGGGCCGGGGACTGAAGCTTTCTTT
TRBJ2-7	NA	NA	TRBV19	CASSDNPTSYEQYF	TGTGCCAGTTCAGACAACCCAACCTCCTACGAGCAGTACTTC
TRBJ2-3	NA	NA	TRBV11-2	CASSLDRAARTDTQYF	TGTGCCAGCAGCTTAGATCGAGCAGCGAGGACAGATACGCAGTATTTT
TRBJ2-5	NA	NA	TRBV18	CASSPRGETQYF	TGTGCCAGCTCACCAAGGGGGGAGACCCAGTACTTC
TRBJ2-1	NA	NA	TRBV10-3	CAISASGGPGNEQFF	TGTGCCATCAGTGCTTCCGGGGGGCCTGGCAATGAGCAGTTCTTC
TRBJ2-5	NA	TRBD2	TRBV6-5	CASSHGGAGETQYF	TGTGCCAGCAGCCACGGGGGGGCGGGGGAGACCCAGTACTTC
TRBJ2-7	NA	NA	TRBV5-1	CASSLFGEYEQYF	TGCGCCAGCAGCTTGTTCGGGGAATACGAGCAGTACTTC
TRBJ1-4	NA	NA	TRBV7-9	CASSLAEGGGEKLFF	TGTGCCAGCAGCTTAGCTGAGGGCGGGGGAGAAAAACTGTTTTTT
TRBJ1-4	NA	TRBD1	TRBV5-6	CASSFHRTGGNEKLFF	TGTGCCAGCAGCTTCCACAGGACAGGGGGGAATGAAAAACTGTTTTTT
TRBJ1-4	NA	NA	TRBV7-2	CASSFSGATNEKLFF	TGTGCCAGCAGCTTCTCAGGGGCAACTAATGAAAAACTGTTTTTT
TRBJ2-1	NA	TRBD2	TRBV27	CASSFGGVYNEQFF	TGTGCCAGCAGTTTTGGGGGGGTTTACAATGAGCAGTTCTTC
TRBJ1-1	NA	TRBD1	TRBV6-1	CASSENTGGDTEAFF	TGTGCCAGCAGTGAAAATACAGGGGGGGACACTGAAGCTTTCTTT
TRBJ2-3	NA	TRBD2	TRBV24-1	CATSAGGAGTDTQYF	TGTGCCACCTCAGCCGGGGGGGCCGGCACAGATACGCAGTATTTT
TRBJ2-2	NA	NA	TRBV5-6	CASSSDRNTIGELFF	TGTGCCAGCAGCTCCGACAGAAATACGATCGGGGAGCTGTTTTTT
TRBJ1-2	NA	NA	TRBV2	CASTLPDRIYGYTF	TGTGCCAGCACTCTACCCGACAGGATCTATGGCTACACCTTC
TRBJ1-2	NA	TRBD1	TRBV11-2	CASSFGQGIGAGYTF	TGTGCCAGCAGCTTCGGACAGGGGATCGGGGCTGGCTACACCTTC
TRBJ2-2	NA	TRBD1	TRBV7-9	CASSEDRVGIAGELFF	TGTGCCAGCAGCGAGGACAGGGTTGGTATTGCCGGGGAGCTGTTTTTT
TRBJ1-6	NA	NA	TRBV2	CASNLNGVFSPLHF	TGTGCCAGCAACCTCAACGGGGTTTTCTCACCCCTCCACTTT
TRBJ2-5	NA	TRBD2	TRBV7-6	CASSYHSLAGGQETQYF	TGTGCCAGCAGCTACCACTCCCTAGCGGGGGGGCAAGAGACCCAGTACTTC
TRBJ1-6	NA	NA	TRBV6-5	CASTAPSSPLHF	TGTGCCAGCACGGCCCCTAGTTCACCCCTCCACTTT
TRBJ2-3	NA	TRBD2	TRBV9	CASSPRLARTDTQYF	TGTGCCAGCAGCCCTAGACTAGCCCGCACAGATACGCAGTATTTT
TRBJ1-2	NA	TRBD1	TRBV24-1	CATSDWRQGGGYTF	TGTGCCACCAGTGATTGGCGGCAGGGGGGTGGCTACACCTTC
TRBJ1-1	NA	NA	TRBV5-1	CASITGSRAFF	TGCGCCAGCATAACCGGGTCTAGAGCTTTCTTT
TRBJ2-7	NA	NA	TRBV19	CASSTDSFSYEQYF	TGTGCCAGTAGTACCGACTCATTCTCCTACGAGCAGTACTTC
TRBJ1-2	NA	NA	TRBV6-2/TRBV6-3	CASSYSSTNYGYTF	TGTGCCAGCAGTTACTCCAGTACTAACTATGGCTACACCTTC
TRBJ1-2	NA	TRBD1	TRBV12-3/TRBV12-4	CASSGTAAGYTF	TGTGCCAGCAGTGGGACAGCGGCTGGCTACACCTTC
TRBJ2-5	NA	NA	TRBV9	CASSGGGEQETQYF	TGTGCCAGCAGCGGAGGGGGAGAACAAGAGACCCAGTACTTC
TRBJ2-3	NA	TRBD1	TRBV10-3	CAISAARQGGTDTQYF	TGTGCCATCAGTGCCGCCAGACAGGGGGGCACAGATACGCAGTATTTT
TRBJ2-1	NA	NA	TRBV24-1	CATSDLDSPYGNEQFF	TGTGCCACCAGTGATCTGGACAGTCCCTACGGGAATGAGCAGTTCTTC
TRBJ2-7	NA	NA	TRBV19	CASSANRAMNEQYF	TGTGCCAGTAGTGCCAACAGGGCGATGAACGAGCAGTACTTC
TRBJ2-2	few	NA	TRBV19	CASSTQGTNTGELFF	TGTGCCAGTAGTACACAGGGCACGAACACCGGGGAGCTGTTTTTT
TRBJ2-7	NA	TRBD2	TRBV2	CASSEPGGNEQYF	TGTGCCAGCAGTGAACCGGGAGGGAACGAGCAGTACTTC
TRBJ1-5	NA	TRBD1	TRBV7-6	CASSLRGLQGARYSNQPQHF	TGTGCCAGCAGCTTAAGAGGGTTACAGGGGGCTCGTTATAGCAATCAGCCCCAGCATTTT
TRBJ2-7	NA	NA	TRBV4-2	CASSQERTRSYEQYF	TGTGCCAGCAGCCAAGAGCGGACAAGATCCTACGAGCAGTACTTC
TRBJ1-1	once	TRBD1	TRBV19	CASKGQRDSTEAFF	TGTGCCAGTAAAGGACAGAGGGACAGCACTGAAGCTTTCTTT
TRBJ2-7	NA	TRBD1	TRBV3-1/TRBV3-2	CASSQEGTGTGIINEQYF	TGTGCCAGCAGCCAAGAGGGTACCGGGACAGGGATAATTAACGAGCAGTACTTC
TRBJ2-1	NA	NA	TRBV12-3/TRBV12-4	CASSSGLYNEQFF	TGTGCCAGCAGTTCCGGACTCTACAATGAGCAGTTCTTC
TRBJ2-3	NA	TRBD2	TRBV9	CASSNEAGGTDTQYF	TGTGCCAGCAGCAATGAGGCCGGGGGGACAGATACGCAGTATTTT